This T cell receptor beta chain was sequenced for a study of OX40 agonist ivuxolimab in advanced cancers. General notes on the study: Ivuxolimab was a fully human IgG2 agonistic monoclonal antibody targeting the costimulatory receptor OX40 (CD134). The paper covers the monotherapy dose-escalation part of the phase I ivuxolimab trial, which included N ≈ 54 patients. Partial responses were achieved by three dose-escalation patients, of whom one had hepatocellular carcinoma and two had cutaneous melanoma. Intravenous ivuxolimab was administered to patients every 2 weeks at six dose levels: 0.01, 0.1, 0.3, 1.5, 3 and 10 mg/kg. Patients were allowed to have had prior anti-PD-1, anti-PD-L1 or anti-CTLA-4 therapy, and approximately 40% of the dose-escalation patients had been treated with checkpoint inhibitors. The purpose of peripheral TCRbeta sequencing was to test whether ivuxolimab changed TCR sequence diversity and led to clonal T-cell expansion. In the dose-escalation cohort, around four fifths of patients were male, and the mean age was 60 years with a range of about 23 to 79. Among the approximately 50 dose-escalation patients, some 19 had hepatocellular carcinoma, roughly 15 melanoma, 9 renal cell carcinoma and 9 head and neck cancer. General study outcomes and caveats: At doses from 0.1 to 3.0 mg/kg, clonal expansion was seen in both CD4+ and CD8+ blood T cells between baseline and week 6. Antigen specificity was not determined for the clonally expanded peripheral T cells. In the 0.1-3.0 mg/kg groups, partial responders had among the lowest normalized peripheral clonal expansion, particularly in CD8+ T cells. After ivuxolimab, expanded clones were on average more numerous among CD8+ T cells than among CD4+ T cells. Low levels of normalized T-cell clonal expansion were also shown by some nonresponding patients.

With regard to this clone: Its antigen is not yet known. No base quality values were provided; no much bigger clone lies one nucleotide off.

Reading the germline V gene (reference sequence) gives CDR1 SGHNT and CDR2 YYREEE. V loses 0 bases of germline sequence and J loses 1 base, and the interval between the two ends is 8 bases. The CDR3, from cysteine to phenylalanine, totals 14 residues. CDR3 DNA is the only sequence kept; it has 42 bases, read in frame from the first base. For sequencing of the TCRbeta CDR3 region, genomic DNA was extracted from the sorted cells. The immunoSEQ Assay was used for sequencing of TCRbeta CDR3 regions. TCRdb obtained this table from immuneACCESS and retained in-frame rearrangements with V and J assigned. These tables miss some clones; where compared with another copy, unresolved V genes account for less than half of the shortfall, and the remainder is unexplained. Counted in this sample were about 55,000 clones; roughly 82% of them appeared once. About 6% of the sample comes from the top ten. Patients with autoimmune disease history or receiving systemic immunosuppression were excluded from the trial. In every dose cohort, peripheral blood was drawn for TCR sequencing at baseline, cycle 4 day 1, and cycle 7 day 1. Samples came from an open-label, multicenter, first-in-human phase I dose-escalation trial of ivuxolimab. Adults with locally advanced or metastatic melanoma, renal cell, hepatocellular, or head and neck squamous cell carcinoma were enrolled in the trial. Before TCR sequencing, CD4+ T cells and CD8+ T cells were sorted from peripheral blood as separate populations.

The source was CD4+ or CD8+ T cells sorted from blood, collected in a trial of the OX40 agonist ivuxolimab. This receptor was taken from an adult with an advanced solid tumor such as melanoma, head and neck, liver or kidney cancer. The sequence links TRBV5-4 to TRBJ2-7, with an unclear D gene assignment. The sequenced DNA: TGTGCCAGCAGCTTGGAGCAGGCGTCCTACGAGCAGTACTTC. Its translation reads: CASSLEQASYEQYF.